This T cell receptor beta chain stems from a study of shared clonotypes between healthy human individuals. Turning to the study itself: In total, the donors were two women and a few men aged 18 to 49.

Donors included only healthy HIV-negative adults lacking recent acute infections or vaccinations. Genomic DNA of every subset was divided equally among multiple immunoSEQ plates. Here immunoSEQ multiplex PCR was the method, and the copy in TCRdb shows in-frame clones only, minus some. Of approximately 1.4 million clones in the sample, roughly 98% are singletons; the top ten hold 0.4% to 0.55%. There are 15 residues in the CDR3. V lost 6 bases and J lost 3; bases outside the gene matches: 6. The V gene's germline CDR1 is MNHNS and CDR2 SASEGT. Sequencing was carried out using naive CD4+ T cells sorted from blood. Indicated subset: CD45RA+ positively selected. The sequence was obtained from a young man in good health. The V call is TRBV6-1, the J call TRBJ2-7; 12 bases fit TRBD2. CDR3 loop: CASSSGLAGNYEQYF. For the CDR3, the DNA is TGTGCCAGCAGCTCAGGACTAGCGGGAAACTACGAGCAGTACTTC.